This paragraph reports one TCR beta chain. Its antigen remains unidentified. The sample belongs to a study of glioma-infiltrating T cells. The V gene lost 7 bases and the J gene lost 8 bases, with 18 bases spanning the gap. The CDR3 is 14 residues long. The germline V gene has CDR1 MNHNS and CDR2 SASEGT. Amplification of TCR alpha and beta CDR3 regions from RNA used iRepertoire nested multiplex PCR. For one-step reverse transcription and amplification, about 85-400 ng of tissue mRNA or PBMC total RNA was used. TCRdb used MiXCR to reprocess the multiplex PCR reads, holding one entry per CDR3 protein. The table lists tens of thousands of distinct CDR3 sequences, approximately 42% of them singletons. Study-level results: Only very few CDR3 sequences appeared in both tissue and blood. Non-neoplastic patients had below-expected tissue-blood divergence, while all gliomas exceeded expectation.

The rearrangement joins TRBV6-1 to TRBJ2-4, with D hard to call. Sequencing was carried out using glioma tissue, nonneoplastic brain tissue, or PBMCs (not recorded which). This TCR was recovered from a human donor with low-grade glioma or glioblastoma, undergoing nonglioma brain surgery, or in good health (not recorded which). CDR3 nucleotide sequence: TGTGCCAGCAACCCAAATCAGGATAGCTACATTCAGTACTTC. Translated: CASNPNQDSYIQYF.